This passage covers 18 T cell receptor beta chains from one sample sequenced in a study of chemoradiotherapy in HPV16-positive cancers. Produced via immunoSEQ multiplex PCR; TCRdb's table is partial and in-frame only. The sample shows some 15,000 clones, 60% to 80% of them seen only once. Collection took place from a patient who underwent chemoradiotherapy. All receptors come from a human donor with HPV-associated anogenital cancer.

The gene calls are TRBV14 and TRBJ1-1; no clear D. The CDR3 has 12 amino acids. Germline values: CDR1 SGHDN, CDR2 FVKESK. The V and J ends lost 0 bases and 6 bases respectively, with 5 bases between them. The CDR3 loop is CASSQDEAEAFF. In DNA form, the CDR3 reads TGTGCCAGCAGCCAAGATGAGGCTGAAGCTTTCTTT.

About this clone itself: An end of the junction does not agree with germline; a read error may underlie this. The chain is built from TRBV7-7 and TRBJ2-3, with D tentatively TRBD2 (5 bases). The germline gives CDR1 SSHAT, CDR2 FNYEAQ (reference sequence). The CDR3 extends over 20 amino acids. Here the CDR3 reads CASSLSPTRRGYSSTDTQYF. Written as DNA, the CDR3 is TGTGCTAGCAGCTTATCCCCAACTAGACGAGGGTATTCTAGCACAGATACGCAGTATTTT.

The rearrangement uses TRBV5-1 and TRBJ2-3; D ambiguous. The CDR3 contains 14 residues. Per germline, CDR1 SGHRS and CDR2 YFSETQ. V was pared by 4 bases and J by 2 bases, with 11 bases between. The CDR3 loop reads CASSPELPTDTQYF. CDR3 coding DNA: TGCGCCAGCAGCCCCGAATTGCCCACAGATACGCAGTATTTT.

In its sample, this clone was seen a few times. The CDR3 is CASSYSISGQPQHF. The CDR3 bases are TGTGCCAGCAGTTACTCGATAAGCGGGCAGCCCCAGCATTTT. This rearrangement joins TRBV6-5 to TRBJ1-5; D call uncertain. The V end lost 0 bases, the J end lost 7 bases, and 10 bases lay between the germline ends. The CDR3 runs to 14 residues. Germline V CDR1 and CDR2: MNHEY, SVGAGI.

The chain uses TRBV19 and TRBJ2-7; TRBD2 matches 9 bases. The CDR3 runs 14 residues. Germline CDR1 reads LNHDA; CDR2 reads SQIVND (reference sequence). V lost 5 bases and J lost 3; bases outside the gene matches: 5. For the CDR3, the DNA is TGTGCCAGTAGTGTGTTAGCGGGGGACTACGAGCAGTACTTC. Its protein product is CASSVLAGDYEQYF.

The V gene is TRBV7-3, the J gene TRBJ2-2, with D maybe TRBD1 (6 bases). The V end lost 6 bases, the J end lost 0 bases, and 14 bases lay between the germline ends. The CDR3 extends over 16 amino acids. Germline loops: CDR1 SGHTA, CDR2 FQGTGA. CDR3 loop: CASSQQGPSNTGELFF. DNA for the CDR3: TGTGCCAGCAGTCAACAGGGCCCCTCGAACACCGGGGAGCTGTTTTTT.

The rearrangement links TRBV7-8 to TRBJ1-4, with D unclear. This CDR3 contains 14 residues. Germline V gene lookup returns CDR1 SGHVS and CDR2 FQNEAQ. The V gene lost 3 bases and the J gene lost 8 bases, with 13 bases spanning the gap. The CDR3 region is CASSLIHGGEKLFF. The DNA for the CDR3 is TGTGCCAGCAGCTTGATCCATGGAGGGGAAAAACTGTTTTTT.

In DNA form, the CDR3 reads TGTGCCAGCTCACCCCAAAGCTCCTACGAGCAGTACTTC. Translation: CASSPQSSYEQYF. The chain recombines TRBV18 with TRBJ2-7; D is undetermined. CDR1 KGHSH and CDR2 LQKENI come from the germline V gene. The length of the CDR3 is 13 residues. Trimming removed 3 bases at V and 0 bases at J, with 6 bases between.

The J gene is TRBJ2-5, the V gene TRBV11-3; possible D gene TRBD2, 5 bases. The CDR3 loop spans 14 amino acids. V was shortened by 0 bases and J by 5 bases, with 10 bases between the two germline ends. Germline CDR1 reads SGHNT; CDR2 reads YENEEA. This CDR3 reads CASSLEEVGETQYF. CDR3 nucleotides: TGTGCCAGCAGCTTAGAGGAGGTCGGGGAGACCCAGTACTTC.

The table lists this clone with a count of one. The genes are TRBV7-2 and TRBJ2-3; no definite D call. Between the trimmed V and J ends, which lost 3 bases and 3 bases, there was a span of 4 bases. The CDR3 has 12 residues. CDR1 and CDR2 from the germline V gene are SGHTA and FQGNSA. CDR3 sequence (DNA): TGTGCCAGCAGCTTTGTGACAGATACGCAGTATTTT. It codes for CASSFVTDTQYF.

The chain links TRBV5-8 to TRBJ1-2; the D is unclear. There are 13 residues in the CDR3. V was trimmed by 3 bases and J by 5 bases, leaving 11 bases between them. CDR1 and CDR2 (germline): SGHTS, YDEGEE. CDR3 in DNA: TGTGCCAGCAGCTCCGGGTCGCCGTATGGCTACACCTTC. It encodes CASSSGSPYGYTF.

This chain links TRBV19 with TRBJ2-1, with D uncertain. The CDR3 is 11 amino acids. Germline V gene lookup returns CDR1 LNHDA and CDR2 SQIVND (reference sequence). V lost 2 bases and J lost 4, with 0 bases in between. This chain's CDR3 is CASSIYNEQFF. The DNA of the CDR3 is TGTGCCAGTAGTATATACAATGAGCAGTTCTTC.

This chain uses TRBV6-6 with TRBJ2-7; D perhaps matches TRBD2 (5 bases). Germline lookup yields CDR1 MNHNY and CDR2 SVGAGI (reference sequence). V was cut by 5 bases and J by 2 bases, with 13 bases left in between. The CDR3 is 14 residues long. The CDR3 nucleotides are TGTGCCAGCAGTATGGACTCAAACCCCTACGAGCAGTACTTC. The encoded protein is CASSMDSNPYEQYF.

The V call is TRBV19, the J call TRBJ1-2; weak D call: TRBD1 (6 bases). The CDR3 has 14 amino acids. Germline CDR1 LNHDA, CDR2 SQIVND (reference sequence). V lost 7 bases, J lost 4 bases, and 16 bases lay in between. DNA for the CDR3: TGTGCCAGTACTTATACGGGGGCGCCCTATGGCTACACCTTC. This encodes CASTYTGAPYGYTF. The variable domain in full, with the rest retrieved from reference TRBV19 and TRBJ1-2, is DGGITQSPKYLFRKEGQNVTLSCEQNLNHDAMYWYRQDPGQGLRLIYYSQIVNDFQKGDIAEGYSVSREKKESFPLTVTSAQKNPTAFYLCASTYTGAPYGYTFGSGTRLTVV.

The CDR3 sequence: CASSANSGANVLTF. CDR3 DNA: TGTGCCAGCAGTGCAAACTCTGGGGCCAACGTCCTGACTTTC. This chain uses TRBV6-4 with TRBJ2-6; no clear D gene. CDR1 and CDR2 from the germline V gene are MRHNA and SNTAGT. Trimming took 4 bases from V and 0 from J, leaving 4 bases between them. This CDR3 comprises 14 residues.

The chain carries TRBV5-4 and TRBJ2-6; D is possibly TRBD1 or TRBD2 (5 bases each). The V end lost 1 base, the J end lost 4 bases, and 12 bases lay between the germline ends. This CDR3 contains 16 residues. Per the germline V gene, CDR1 is SGHNT and CDR2 is YYREEE (reference sequence). Written as DNA, the CDR3 is TGTGCCAGCAGCTTGAACGGGGCTATGGGGGCCAACGTCCTGACTTTC. Translation: CASSLNGAMGANVLTF.

This clone appeared a few times. The chain employs TRBV2 and TRBJ1-1; no clear D gene. V lost 6 bases to trimming and J lost 6 bases, with 11 bases between them. Germline V gene data show CDR1 as SNHLY and CDR2 as FYNNEI. The CDR3 runs 12 residues. This chain's CDR3 is CASRVLSPEAFF. The CDR3, as DNA: TGTGCCAGCAGGGTCTTAAGCCCTGAAGCTTTCTTT. The full variable domain, rest sourced from reference TRBV2 and TRBJ1-1, is EPEVTQTPSHQVTQMGQEVILRCVPISNHLYFYWYRQILGQKVEFLVSFYNNEISEKSEIFDDQFSVERPDGSNFTLKIRSTKLEDSAMYFCASRVLSPEAFFGQGTRLTVV.

This clone has only one observation. This chain joins TRBV10-3 and TRBJ1-3; D remains ambiguous. Germline V gene data show CDR1 as ENHRY and CDR2 as SYGVKD. This CDR3 has 14 residues. V lost 0 bases and J lost 2, with 5 bases in between. This CDR3 is CAISESATGNTIYF. CDR3 bases: TGTGCCATCAGTGAGTCCGCAACTGGAAACACCATATATTTT.